This passage covers 8 T cell receptor beta chains from one sample sequenced in a study of blood T cell repertoires in COVID-19. Here immunoSEQ multiplex PCR was the method, and the copy in TCRdb shows in-frame clones only, minus some. The table has roughly 300,000 clones, 80% to 95% seen once; the top ten hold about 2.2%. The sample taken for sequencing was peripheral blood. The receptors come from a woman aged 30 to 39 with COVID-19, enrolled during active disease.

As for this clone: This sample also contains other DNA sequences that code for the same CDR3. This sequence joins TRBV3-1 (or the pseudogene TRBV3-2) and TRBJ2-7; D not resolved. The V end was cut by 5 bases, the J end by 6 bases, with 8 bases between. The CDR3 contains 11 residues. The germline gives CDR1 LGHDT, CDR2 YNNKEL (reference sequence). The DNA of the CDR3 is TGTGCCAGCAGCTCGACGGGCGAGCAGTACTTC. Amino acids: CASSSTGEQYF.

This clone was seen once. The rearrangement links TRBV5-5 to TRBJ1-2; no clear D. Per the germline V gene, CDR1 is SGHKS and CDR2 is YYEKEE (reference sequence). The CDR3 has 15 residues. V lost 0 bases and J lost 3, with 12 bases in between. This CDR3 reads CASSLDPASDYGYTF. The DNA of the CDR3 is TGTGCCAGCAGCTTGGATCCAGCGTCGGACTATGGCTACACCTTC.

The chain couples TRBV11-2 to TRBJ2-1, with 9 nucleotides matching TRBD2. The germline V gene has CDR1 SGHAT and CDR2 FQNNGV. The V gene end was trimmed by 5 bases and the J gene end by 7 bases; junction bases not matched to a gene: 6. The CDR3 is made up of 14 amino acids. CDR3 sequence reads: CASSLAGTANEQFF. The CDR3, as DNA: TGTGCCAGCAGCCTAGCGGGAACTGCAAATGAGCAGTTCTTC.

The chain joins TRBV2 to TRBJ2-5; 11 bases are shared with TRBD2. J gave up 2 bases and V 4 bases, and 6 bases lay outside the gene matches. The germline V gene has CDR1 SNHLY and CDR2 FYNNEI. The CDR3 covers 16 residues. For the CDR3, the DNA is TGTGCCAGCAGTGTAGGGACTAGCGGAACACAAGAGACCCAGTACTTC. Translated, it gives CASSVGTSGTQETQYF.

The rearrangement uses TRBV24-1 and TRBJ2-5, with a weak D call TRBD1 (5 bases). Trimming removed 5 bases at V and 1 base at J, with 16 bases between. The CDR3 spans 16 residues. The germline V gene encodes CDR1 KGHDR and CDR2 SFDVKD. CDR3 DNA sequence: TGTGCCACCAGTGCCATCGGCGACAGTACCCAAGAGACCCAGTACTTC. Translated, it gives CATSAIGDSTQETQYF.

The chain uses TRBV3-1 (or the pseudogene TRBV3-2) and TRBJ2-2; 7 nucleotides agree with TRBD1. V was pared by 5 bases and J by 2 bases, with 8 bases of the junction left unmatched. From germline, CDR1 is LGHDT and CDR2 YNNKEL (reference sequence). The CDR3 runs 16 residues. CDR3 residues: CASSGSGTVNTGELFF. The CDR3, as DNA: TGTGCCAGCAGCGGCTCCGGGACAGTAAACACCGGGGAGCTGTTTTTT.

The rearrangement joins TRBV9 to TRBJ2-1, with 11 bases fitting TRBD1. This CDR3 is 15 amino acids long. The germline CDR1 and CDR2 sequences are SGDLS and YYNGEE. V shed 2 bases and J 7 bases; nucleotides not matched to a gene: 5. The CDR3 coding sequence is TGTGCCAGCAGCGTTCGGGACAGGGGGTGGAATGAGCAGTTCTTC. Its protein product is CASSVRDRGWNEQFF.

CDR3 in amino acids: CATSRLSGTGSTEAFF. In DNA, the CDR3 is TGTGCCACCAGCCGCCTCTCAGGGACAGGGTCCACTGAAGCTTTCTTT. V is TRBV15 and J is TRBJ1-1; 9 nucleotides match TRBD1. Germline V gene data show CDR1 as LNHNV and CDR2 as YYDKDF (reference sequence). Trimming at V came to 5 bases and at J to 4 bases, leaving 11 bases not matched to a gene. The CDR3 length is 16 residues. Together with reference TRBV15 and TRBJ1-1, the CDR3 gives the full variable domain: DAMVIQNPRYQVTQFGKPVTLSCSQTLNHNVMYWYQQKSSQAPKLLFHYYDKDFNNEADTPDNFQSRRPNTSFCFLDIRSPGLGDTAMYLCATSRLSGTGSTEAFFGQGTRLTVV.